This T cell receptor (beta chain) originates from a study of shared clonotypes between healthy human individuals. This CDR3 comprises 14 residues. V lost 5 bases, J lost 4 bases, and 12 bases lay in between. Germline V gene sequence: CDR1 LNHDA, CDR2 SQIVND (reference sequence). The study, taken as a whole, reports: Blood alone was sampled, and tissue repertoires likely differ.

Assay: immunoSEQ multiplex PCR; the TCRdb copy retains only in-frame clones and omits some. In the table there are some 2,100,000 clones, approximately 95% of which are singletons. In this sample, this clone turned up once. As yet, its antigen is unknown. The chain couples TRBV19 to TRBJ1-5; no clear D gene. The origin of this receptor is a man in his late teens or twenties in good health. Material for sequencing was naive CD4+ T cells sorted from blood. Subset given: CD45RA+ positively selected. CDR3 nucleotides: TGTGCCAGTAGTTCCTCCGCACTAAATCAGCCCCAGCATTTT. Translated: CASSSSALNQPQHF.